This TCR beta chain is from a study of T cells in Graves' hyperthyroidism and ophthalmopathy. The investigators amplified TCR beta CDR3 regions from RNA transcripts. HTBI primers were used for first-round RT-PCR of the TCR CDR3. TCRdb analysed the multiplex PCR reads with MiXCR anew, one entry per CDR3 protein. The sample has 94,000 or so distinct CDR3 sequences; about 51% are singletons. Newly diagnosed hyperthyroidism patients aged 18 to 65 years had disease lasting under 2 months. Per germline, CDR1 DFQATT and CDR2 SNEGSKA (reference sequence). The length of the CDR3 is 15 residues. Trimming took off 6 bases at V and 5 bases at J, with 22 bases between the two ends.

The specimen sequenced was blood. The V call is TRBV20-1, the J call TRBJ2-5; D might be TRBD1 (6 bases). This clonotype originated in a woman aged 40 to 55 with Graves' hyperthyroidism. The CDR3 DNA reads TGCAGTGCCCTAAGCAAGGGGGTTTCCCCGGAGACCCAGTACTTC. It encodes CSALSKGVSPETQYF.